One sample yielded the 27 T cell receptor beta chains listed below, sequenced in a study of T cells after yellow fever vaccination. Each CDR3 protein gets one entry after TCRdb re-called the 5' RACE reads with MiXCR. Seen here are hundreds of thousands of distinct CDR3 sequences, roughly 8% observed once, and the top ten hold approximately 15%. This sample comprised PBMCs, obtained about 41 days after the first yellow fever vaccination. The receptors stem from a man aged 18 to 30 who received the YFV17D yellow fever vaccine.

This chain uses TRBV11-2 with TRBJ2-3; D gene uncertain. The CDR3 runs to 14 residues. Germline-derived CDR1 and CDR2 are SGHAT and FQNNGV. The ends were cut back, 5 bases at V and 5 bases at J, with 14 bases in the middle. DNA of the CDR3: TGTGCCAGCAGCCGACCTGCTAGACAAGATACGCAGTATTTT. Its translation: CASSRPARQDTQYF.

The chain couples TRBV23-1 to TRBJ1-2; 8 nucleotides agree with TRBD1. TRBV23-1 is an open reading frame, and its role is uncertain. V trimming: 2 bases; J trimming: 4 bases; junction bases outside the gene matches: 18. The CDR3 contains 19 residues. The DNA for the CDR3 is TGCGCCAGCAGTCAACCCACACCCCCGAAAGGGACAGGCACCTATGGCTACACCTTC. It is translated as CASSQPTPPKGTGTYGYTF.

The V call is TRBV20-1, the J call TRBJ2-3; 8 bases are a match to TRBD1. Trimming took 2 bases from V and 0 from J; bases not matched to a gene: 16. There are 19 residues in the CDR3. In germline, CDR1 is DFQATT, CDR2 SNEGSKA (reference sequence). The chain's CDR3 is CSARPRYRGTLPSTDTQYF. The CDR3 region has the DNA TGCAGTGCTAGACCCCGATACAGGGGGACCCTTCCTAGCACAGATACGCAGTATTTT.

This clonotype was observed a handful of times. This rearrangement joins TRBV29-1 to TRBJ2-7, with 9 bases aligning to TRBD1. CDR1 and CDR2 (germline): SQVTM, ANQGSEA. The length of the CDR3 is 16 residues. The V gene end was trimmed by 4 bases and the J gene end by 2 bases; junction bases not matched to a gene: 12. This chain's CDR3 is CSVVGPLRQGAYEQYF. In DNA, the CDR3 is TGCAGCGTTGTCGGCCCATTACGACAGGGGGCCTACGAGCAGTACTTC.

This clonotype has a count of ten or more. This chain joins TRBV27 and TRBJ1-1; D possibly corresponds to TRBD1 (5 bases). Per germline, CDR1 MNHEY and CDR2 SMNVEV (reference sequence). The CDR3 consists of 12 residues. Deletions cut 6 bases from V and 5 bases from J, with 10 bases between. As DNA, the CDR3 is TGTGCCAGCAGGGCCGGGGGGACTGAAGCTTTCTTT. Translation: CASRAGGTEAFF.

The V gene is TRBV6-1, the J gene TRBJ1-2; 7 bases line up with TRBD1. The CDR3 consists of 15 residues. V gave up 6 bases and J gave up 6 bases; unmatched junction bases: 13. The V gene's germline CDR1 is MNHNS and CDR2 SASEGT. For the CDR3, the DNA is TGTGCCAGCAGCTCGGAGGGCAACACAGGGGATGGCTACACCTTC. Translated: CASSSEGNTGDGYTF.

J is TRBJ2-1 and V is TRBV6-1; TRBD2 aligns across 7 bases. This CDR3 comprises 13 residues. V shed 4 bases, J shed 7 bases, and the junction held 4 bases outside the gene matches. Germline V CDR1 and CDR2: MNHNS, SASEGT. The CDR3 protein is CASSAAGVNEQFF. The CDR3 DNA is TGTGCCAGCAGTGCGGCGGGGGTAAATGAGCAGTTCTTC.

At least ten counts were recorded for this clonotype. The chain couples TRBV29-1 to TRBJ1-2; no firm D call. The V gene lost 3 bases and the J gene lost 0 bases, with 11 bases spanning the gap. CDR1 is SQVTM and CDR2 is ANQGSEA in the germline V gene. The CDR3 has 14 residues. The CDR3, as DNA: TGCAGCGTTGATTTGGCTAGTACTAACTATGGCTACACCTTC. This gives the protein CSVDLASTNYGYTF. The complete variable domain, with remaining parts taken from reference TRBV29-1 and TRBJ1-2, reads SAVISQKPSRDICQRGTSLTIQCQVDSQVTMMFWYRQQPGQSLTLIATANQGSEATYESGFVIDKFPISRPNLTFSTLTVSNMSPEDSSIYLCSVDLASTNYGYTFGSGTRLTVV.

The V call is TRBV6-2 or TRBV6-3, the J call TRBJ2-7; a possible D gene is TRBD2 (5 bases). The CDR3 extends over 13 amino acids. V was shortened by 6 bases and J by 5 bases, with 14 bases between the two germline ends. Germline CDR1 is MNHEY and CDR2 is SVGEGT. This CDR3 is CASRDGVPNEQYF. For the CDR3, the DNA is TGTGCCAGCAGGGACGGGGTTCCGAACGAGCAGTACTTC.

As DNA, the CDR3 is TGCAGCGGGGTCGGGCCCCAGGATGAGCAGTTCTTC. Its translation: CSGVGPQDEQFF. This chain uses TRBV29-1 with TRBJ2-1, with no clear D. Germline CDR1 is SQVTM and CDR2 is ANQGSEA. Trimming took off 7 bases at V and 8 bases at J, with 15 bases between the two ends. The CDR3 runs 12 residues.

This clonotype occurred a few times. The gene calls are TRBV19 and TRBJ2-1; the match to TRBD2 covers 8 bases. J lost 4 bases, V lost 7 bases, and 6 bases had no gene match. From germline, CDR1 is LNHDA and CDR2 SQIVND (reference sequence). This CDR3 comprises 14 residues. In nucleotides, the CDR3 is TGTGCCAGTACCGCGGGGGGACCTTACAATGAGCAGTTCTTC. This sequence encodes CASTAGGPYNEQFF. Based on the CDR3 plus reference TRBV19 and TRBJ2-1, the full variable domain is DGGITQSPKYLFRKEGQNVTLSCEQNLNHDAMYWYRQDPGQGLRLIYYSQIVNDFQKGDIAEGYSVSREKKESFPLTVTSAQKNPTAFYLCASTAGGPYNEQFFGPGTRLTVL.

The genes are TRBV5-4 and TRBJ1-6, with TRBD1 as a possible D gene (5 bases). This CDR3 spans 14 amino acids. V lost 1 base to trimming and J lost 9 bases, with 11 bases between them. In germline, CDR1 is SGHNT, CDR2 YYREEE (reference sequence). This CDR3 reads CASSLRGAGSPLHF. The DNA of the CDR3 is TGTGCCAGCAGCTTGCGGGGCGCAGGTTCACCCCTCCACTTT.

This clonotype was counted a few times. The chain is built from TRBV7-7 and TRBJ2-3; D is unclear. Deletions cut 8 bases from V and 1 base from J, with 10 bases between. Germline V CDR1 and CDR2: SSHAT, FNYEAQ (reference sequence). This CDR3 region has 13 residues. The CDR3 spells CASQVTGTDTQYF. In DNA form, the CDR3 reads TGTGCCAGCCAAGTTACCGGCACAGATACGCAGTATTTT.

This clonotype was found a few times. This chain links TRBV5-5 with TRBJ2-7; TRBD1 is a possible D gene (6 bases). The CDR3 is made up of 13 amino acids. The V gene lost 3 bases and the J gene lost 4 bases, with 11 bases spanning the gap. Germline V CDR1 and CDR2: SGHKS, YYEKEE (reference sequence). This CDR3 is CASSYGTWYEQYF. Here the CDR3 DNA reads TGTGCCAGCAGCTATGGGACATGGTACGAGCAGTACTTC.

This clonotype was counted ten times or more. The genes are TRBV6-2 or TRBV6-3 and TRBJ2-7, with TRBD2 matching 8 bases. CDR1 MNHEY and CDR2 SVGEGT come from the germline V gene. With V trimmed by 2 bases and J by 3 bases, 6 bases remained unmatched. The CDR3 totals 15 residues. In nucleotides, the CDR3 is TGTGCCAGCAGTTACCTCGGGACTAGTCTCTACGAGCAGTACGTC. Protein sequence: CASSYLGTSLYEQYV.

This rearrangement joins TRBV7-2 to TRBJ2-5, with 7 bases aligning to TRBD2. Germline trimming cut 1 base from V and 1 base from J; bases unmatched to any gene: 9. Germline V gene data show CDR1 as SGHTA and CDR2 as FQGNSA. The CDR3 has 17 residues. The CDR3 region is CASSLGAKRGVQETQYF. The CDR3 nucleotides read TGTGCCAGCAGCTTAGGGGCCAAGCGGGGAGTCCAAGAGACCCAGTACTTC. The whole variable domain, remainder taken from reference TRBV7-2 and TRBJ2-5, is GAGVSQSPSNKVTEKGKDVELRCDPISGHTALYWYRQSLGQGLEFLIYFQGNSAPDKSGLPSDRFSAERTGGSVSTLTIQRTQQEDSAVYLCASSLGAKRGVQETQYFGPGTRLLVL.

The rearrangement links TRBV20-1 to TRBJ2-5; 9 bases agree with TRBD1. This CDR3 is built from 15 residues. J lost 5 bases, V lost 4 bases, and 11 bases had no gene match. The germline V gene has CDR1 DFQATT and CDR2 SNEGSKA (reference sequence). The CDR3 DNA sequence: TGCAGTGCTATTGGGACAGGGAATTTGGGCGAGACCCAGTACTTC. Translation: CSAIGTGNLGETQYF.

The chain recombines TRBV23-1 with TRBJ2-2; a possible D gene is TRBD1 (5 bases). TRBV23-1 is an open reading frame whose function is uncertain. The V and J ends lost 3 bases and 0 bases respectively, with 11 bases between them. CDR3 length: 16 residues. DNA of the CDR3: TGCGCCAGCAGTCACCTCAGGGCTACGAACACCGGGGAGCTGTTTTTT. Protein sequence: CASSHLRATNTGELFF.

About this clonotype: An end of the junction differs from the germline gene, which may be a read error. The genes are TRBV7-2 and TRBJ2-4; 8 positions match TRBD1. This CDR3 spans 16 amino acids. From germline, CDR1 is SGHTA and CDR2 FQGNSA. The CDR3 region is CASSATGVGAKNIQHF. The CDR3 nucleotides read TGTGCCAGCAGCGCGACAGGGGTGGGCGCCAAAAACATTCAGCACTTC.

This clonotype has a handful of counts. CDR3 protein: CASSYTGAYEQYF. The CDR3 DNA sequence: TGCGCCAGCAGCTACACAGGGGCCTACGAGCAGTACTTC. The chain combines TRBV5-1 with TRBJ2-7; 7 nucleotides match TRBD1. This CDR3 contains 13 residues. Germline CDR1 reads SGHRS; CDR2 reads YFSETQ. The J segment lost 2 bases and the V segment lost 3 bases, leaving 2 bases of the junction unmatched.

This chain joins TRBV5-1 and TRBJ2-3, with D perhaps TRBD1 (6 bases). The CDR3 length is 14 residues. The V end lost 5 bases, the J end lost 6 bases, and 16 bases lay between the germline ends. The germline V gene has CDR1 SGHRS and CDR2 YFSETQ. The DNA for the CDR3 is TGCGCCAGCAGTTTTACAGGGCTTTCGGATACGCAGTATTTT. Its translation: CASSFTGLSDTQYF.

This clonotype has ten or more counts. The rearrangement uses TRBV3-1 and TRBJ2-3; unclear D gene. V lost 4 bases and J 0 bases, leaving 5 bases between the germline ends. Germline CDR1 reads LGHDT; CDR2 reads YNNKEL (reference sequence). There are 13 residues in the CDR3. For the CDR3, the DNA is TGTGCCAGCAGCCTCGAGAGCACAGATACGCAGTATTTT. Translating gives CASSLESTDTQYF.

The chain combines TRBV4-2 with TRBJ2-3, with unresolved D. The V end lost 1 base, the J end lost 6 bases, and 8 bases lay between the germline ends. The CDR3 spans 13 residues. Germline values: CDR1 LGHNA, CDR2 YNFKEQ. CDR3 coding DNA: TGTGCCAGCAGCCAAGCGGGTAGGGATACGCAGTATTTT. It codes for CASSQAGRDTQYF.

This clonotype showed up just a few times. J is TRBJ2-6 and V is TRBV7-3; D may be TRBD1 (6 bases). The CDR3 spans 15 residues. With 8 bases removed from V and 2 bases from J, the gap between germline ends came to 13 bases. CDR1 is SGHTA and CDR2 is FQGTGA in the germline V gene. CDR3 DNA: TGTGCCAGCGCGTGGGGGCTTCCTGGGGCCAACGTCCTGACTTTC. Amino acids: CASAWGLPGANVLTF.

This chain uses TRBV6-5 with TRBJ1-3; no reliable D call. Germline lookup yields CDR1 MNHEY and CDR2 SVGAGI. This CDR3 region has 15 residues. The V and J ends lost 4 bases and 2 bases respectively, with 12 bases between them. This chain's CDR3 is CASSFAGDTGNTIYF. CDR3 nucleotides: TGTGCCAGCAGTTTCGCAGGCGATACTGGAAACACCATATATTTT.

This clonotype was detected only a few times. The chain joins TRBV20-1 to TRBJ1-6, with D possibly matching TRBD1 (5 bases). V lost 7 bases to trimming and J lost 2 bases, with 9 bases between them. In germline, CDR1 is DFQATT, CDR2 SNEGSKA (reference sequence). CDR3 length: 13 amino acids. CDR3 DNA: TGCAGTGTCAGGGCGCCCTATAATTCACCCCTCCACTTT. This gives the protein CSVRAPYNSPLHF.

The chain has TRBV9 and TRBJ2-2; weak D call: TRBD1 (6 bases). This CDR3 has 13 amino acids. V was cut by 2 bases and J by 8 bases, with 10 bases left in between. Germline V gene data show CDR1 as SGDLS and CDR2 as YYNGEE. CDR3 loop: CASSVFGTGELFF. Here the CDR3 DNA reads TGTGCCAGCAGCGTGTTCGGGACAGGGGAGCTGTTTTTT. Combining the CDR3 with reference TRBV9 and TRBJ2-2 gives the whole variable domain DSGVTQTPKHLITATGQRVTLRCSPRSGDLSVYWYQQSLDQGLQFLIQYYNGEERAKGNILERFSAQQFPDLHSELNLSSLELGDSALYFCASSVFGTGELFFGEGSRLTVL.